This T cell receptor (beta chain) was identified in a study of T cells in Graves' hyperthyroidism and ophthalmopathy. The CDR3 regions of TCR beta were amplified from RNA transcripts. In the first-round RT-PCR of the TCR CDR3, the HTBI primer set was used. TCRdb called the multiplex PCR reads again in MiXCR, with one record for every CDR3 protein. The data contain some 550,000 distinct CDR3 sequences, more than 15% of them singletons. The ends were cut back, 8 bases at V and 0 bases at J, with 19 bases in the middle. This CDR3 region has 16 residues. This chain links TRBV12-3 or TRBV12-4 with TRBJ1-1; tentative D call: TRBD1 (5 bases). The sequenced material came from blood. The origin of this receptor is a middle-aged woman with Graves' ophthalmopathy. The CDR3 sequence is CASRAGQGGMNTEAFF. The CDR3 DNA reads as TGTGCCAGCCGGGCGGGGCAGGGCGGGATGAACACTGAAGCTTTCTTT.